This T cell receptor beta chain was documented in a study of vaccination and CD4 T cells after COVID-19. In the study overall: Participants were administered two doses of either the BNT162b2 or the mRNA-1273 vaccine.

Germline CDR1 and CDR2: MDHEN and SYDVKM. The CDR3 has 14 residues. The ends were cut back, 4 bases at V and 3 bases at J, with 13 bases in the middle. The Oncomine TCR Beta short-read assay was applied to DNA of cultured CD4+ T cells. Cultured CD4+ T cells yielded the extracted genomic DNA. TCRdb reanalysed the PCR reads using MiXCR and keeps one entry per CDR3 protein. The sample has over 3,500 distinct CDR3 sequences; about 20% are singletons. Study-wide findings and caveats: The study sampled relatively few convalescent patients and omitted early post-infection timepoints.

Treatment noted: approximately 10-day PBMC culture with coronavirus spike peptide pools or control peptides (ViraFEST assay). Concerning this clonotype itself: What it binds is not known.

The source of this sequence is a human donor who had recovered from COVID-19. The chain combines TRBV28 with TRBJ2-7; a possible D gene is TRBD1 (7 bases). Sequenced: CD4+ T cells from blood, cultured in vitro. CDR3 loop: CASSSFQGGYEQYF. Written as DNA, the CDR3 is TGTGCCAGCAGTTCCTTCCAGGGGGGCTACGAGCAGTACTTC.